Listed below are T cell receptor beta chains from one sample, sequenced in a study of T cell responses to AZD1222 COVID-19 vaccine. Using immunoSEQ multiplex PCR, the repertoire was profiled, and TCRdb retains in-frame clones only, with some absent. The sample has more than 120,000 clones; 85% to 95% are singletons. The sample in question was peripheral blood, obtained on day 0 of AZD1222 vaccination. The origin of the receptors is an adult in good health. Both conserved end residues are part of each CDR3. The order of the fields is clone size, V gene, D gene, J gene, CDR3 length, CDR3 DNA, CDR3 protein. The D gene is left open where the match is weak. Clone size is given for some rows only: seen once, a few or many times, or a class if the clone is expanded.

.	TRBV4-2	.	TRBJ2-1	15	TGTGCCAGCAGCCAATCCTCACTTGAAGTGGGTGAGCAGTTCTTC	CASSQSSLEVGEQFF
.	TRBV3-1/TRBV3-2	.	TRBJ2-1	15	TGTGCCAGCAGCCAAGGAGGCCGGGGGTACAATGAGCAGTTCTTC	CASSQGGRGYNEQFF
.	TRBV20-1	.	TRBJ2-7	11	TGCAGTATAGCGGACTCCTACGAGCAGTACTTC	CSIADSYEQYF
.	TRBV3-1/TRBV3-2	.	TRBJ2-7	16	TGTGCCAGCAGCCAAGATTTACGCCAGGGCCGGGACGAGCAGTACTTC	CASSQDLRQGRDEQYF
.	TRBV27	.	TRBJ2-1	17	TGTGCCAGCAGTTTATACGTTGGGACACAGCAACACAATGAGCAGTTCTTC	CASSLYVGTQQHNEQFF
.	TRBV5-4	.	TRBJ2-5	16	TGTGCCAGCAGCTTAGGGCCCCGGGACTCCCGAGAGACCCAGTACTTC	CASSLGPRDSRETQYF
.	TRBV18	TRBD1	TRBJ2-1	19	TGTGCCAGCTCACCACCCTACATACCGGGACAGGGGTATTACAATGAGCAGTTCTTC	CASSPPYIPGQGYYNEQFF
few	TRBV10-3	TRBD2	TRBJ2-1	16	TGTGCCAGCAGCCCGACTAGCGGGAGGGTTCGAAATGAGCAGTTCTTC	CASSPTSGRVRNEQFF
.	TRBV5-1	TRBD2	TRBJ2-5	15	TGCGCCAGCAGGAGACTAGCGGGCGATCAAGAGACCCAGTACTTC	CASRRLAGDQETQYF
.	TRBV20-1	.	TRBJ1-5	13	TGCAGTGCTAGTGGCAGCTTCAATCAGCCCCAGCATTTT	CSASGSFNQPQHF
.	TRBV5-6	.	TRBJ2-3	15	TGTGCCAGCAGAGCGTATGGAGCTTTCACAGATACGCAGTATTTT	CASRAYGAFTDTQYF
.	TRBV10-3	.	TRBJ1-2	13	TGTGCCATCAGTGGGGAATGGGGCTATGGCTACACCTTC	CAISGEWGYGYTF
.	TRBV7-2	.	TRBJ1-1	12	TGTGCCAGCAGCTCTCCGAAGATCGGAGCTTTCTTT	CASSSPKIGAFF
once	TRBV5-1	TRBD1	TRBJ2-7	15	TGCGCCAGCAGCCCAAGACAGGGAATCGGCTACGAGCAGTACTTC	CASSPRQGIGYEQYF
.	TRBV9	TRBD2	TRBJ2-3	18	TGTGCCAGCAGCCAGCGGGAGCGGGCTACTTATAGCACAGATACGCAGTATTTT	CASSQRERATYSTDTQYF
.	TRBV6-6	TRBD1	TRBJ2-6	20	TGTGCCAGCAGTCCTGTCTCTCCGGGACAGGGGGCGCCTGGGGCCAACGTCCTGACTTTC	CASSPVSPGQGAPGANVLTF
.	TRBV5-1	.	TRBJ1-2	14	TGCGCCAGCAGCCCTCAGTCCACTAACTATGGCTACACCTTC	CASSPQSTNYGYTF
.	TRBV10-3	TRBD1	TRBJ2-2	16	TGTGCCATCAGTGAGCAGGGGGCGGCGAACACCGGGGAGCTGTTTTTT	CAISEQGAANTGELFF
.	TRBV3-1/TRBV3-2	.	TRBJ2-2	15	TGTGCCAGCAGCCAGGACCCCGCAGGGACCGGGGAGCTGTTTTTT	CASSQDPAGTGELFF
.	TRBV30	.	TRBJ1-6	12	TGTGCCTGGAGTACCAATGATTCACCCCTCCACTTT	CAWSTNDSPLHF
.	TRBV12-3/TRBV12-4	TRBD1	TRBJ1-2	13	TGTGCCAGCAGTTCGGACAGGGTCGGTGGCTACACCTTC	CASSSDRVGGYTF
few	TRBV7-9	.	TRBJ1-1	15	TGTGCCAGCAGCCAACCCTTCAGGGTGAACACTGAAGCTTTCTTT	CASSQPFRVNTEAFF
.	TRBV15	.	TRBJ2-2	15	TGTGCCACCAGCTCCCGTGGCAGCTACACCGGGGAGCTGTTTTTT	CATSSRGSYTGELFF
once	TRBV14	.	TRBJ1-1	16	TGTGCCAGCAGCCCCCTTTCCTCCCTTGGGAACACTGAAGCTTTCTTT	CASSPLSSLGNTEAFF
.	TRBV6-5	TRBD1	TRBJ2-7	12	TGTGCCAGCAACAGGGGCCCCTACGAGCAGTACTTC	CASNRGPYEQYF
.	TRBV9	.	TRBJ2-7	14	TGTGCCAGCAGCGTAGACGGGGCCGCCTACGAGCAGTACTTC	CASSVDGAAYEQYF
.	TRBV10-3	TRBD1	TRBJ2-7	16	TGTGCCATCAGTGAGTCCCCCCGACAGGGGGCGAATGAGCAGTACTTC	CAISESPRQGANEQYF
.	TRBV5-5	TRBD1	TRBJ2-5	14	TGTGCCAGCAGCCGTGAGGGGGCCGGGGAGACCCAGTACTTC	CASSREGAGETQYF
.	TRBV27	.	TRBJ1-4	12	TGTGCCAGCAGTCACGGACCCCGAAAACTGTTTTTT	CASSHGPRKLFF
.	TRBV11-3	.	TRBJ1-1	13	TGTGCCAGCAGCATTCAGGCCAGCACTGAAGCTTTCTTT	CASSIQASTEAFF
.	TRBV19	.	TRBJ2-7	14	TGTGCCAGTAGTTCACAGGGGAGGTGGGCCGAGCAGTACTTC	CASSSQGRWAEQYF